These T cell receptor beta chains were read from a single sample in a study of blood T cell repertoires in COVID-19. The method was immunoSEQ multiplex PCR; TCRdb's version includes in-frame clones alone and lacks a portion of them. The sample contains 150,000 or so clones, roughly 77% of which appear only once. The specimen sequenced was peripheral blood. The receptors originated from a woman aged 70-85 years with COVID-19, enrolled during active disease. CDR3s include the opening cysteine and the closing phenylalanine or tryptophan. The D gene is left open where the match is weak. Clone size is given for some rows only: seen once, a few or many times, or a class if the clone is expanded.

>NA|TRBV5-4|NA|14|TRBJ1-2
TGTGCCAGCAGCTTGGGCGGGGAAATCTATGGCTACACCTTC
CASSLGGEIYGYTF
>NA|TRBV18|NA|13|TRBJ2-3
TGTGCCAGCTCACCAAACCTCGGAGATACGCAGTATTTT
CASSPNLGDTQYF
>once|TRBV28|NA|14|TRBJ1-5
TGTGCCAGCACCACGGGAGGGCCGCGGCAGCCCCAGCATTTT
CASTTGGPRQPQHF
>NA|TRBV30|TRBD1|14|TRBJ1-5
TGTGCCTGTTCGACAGGGGCCAACAATCAGCCCCAGCATTTT
CACSTGANNQPQHF
>NA|TRBV30|TRBD2|16|TRBJ2-3
TGTGCCTGGAGCGGCCTGGGGGGGGACGCTTCAGATACGCAGTATTTT
CAWSGLGGDASDTQYF
>few|TRBV5-6|TRBD1|17|TRBJ1-2
TGTGCCAGCAGCTTACCGACAGGGGGTCAACTTGACTATGGCTACACCTTC
CASSLPTGGQLDYGYTF
>NA|TRBV7-2|TRBD1|16|TRBJ1-5
TGTGCCAGCAGCTTCGGACAGGCTGGGGGTAATCAGCCCCAGCATTTT
CASSFGQAGGNQPQHF
>NA|TRBV6-1|NA|16|TRBJ2-7
TGTGCCAGCAGTGAATCTAATACCGGGACATCCTACGAGCAGTACTTC
CASSESNTGTSYEQYF
>NA|TRBV11-1|NA|13|TRBJ2-7
TGTGCCAGCAGCCCAATCAACAGGGACGAGCAGTACTTC
CASSPINRDEQYF
>NA|TRBV30|TRBD2|18|TRBJ2-1
TGTGCCTGGAACCTATGGGGCGGGGGGGCCGGTCCCTACAATGAGCAGTTCTTC
CAWNLWGGGAGPYNEQFF
>NA|TRBV27|TRBD1|17|TRBJ1-6
TGTGCCAGCAGCAGGACAGGGGGCGGCTCCTATAATTCACCCCTCCACTTT
CASSRTGGGSYNSPLHF
>NA|TRBV5-1|NA|14|TRBJ1-3
TGCGCCAGCAGTCCCGGGTCCTCTGGAAACACCATATATTTT
CASSPGSSGNTIYF
>NA|TRBV2|NA|10|TRBJ1-1
TGTGCCAGCGGGGGCCGTGAAGCTTTCTTT
CASGGREAFF
>NA|TRBV11-2|NA|14|TRBJ1-2
TGTGCCAGCAGCTTAGCTGGCAGGGTAAATGGCTACACCTTC
CASSLAGRVNGYTF
>NA|TRBV7-9|NA|13|TRBJ1-1
TGTGCCAGCAGCGCAGGACAGAACACTGAAGCTTTCTTT
CASSAGQNTEAFF
>NA|TRBV19|NA|13|TRBJ2-7
TGTGCCAGTAGTCGAGGCGGATCCTACGAGCAGTACTTC
CASSRGGSYEQYF
>NA|TRBV7-2|NA|15|TRBJ2-7
TGTGCCAGCAGCGCCCACCCGACTGGTAACTACGAGCAGTACTTC
CASSAHPTGNYEQYF
>few|TRBV7-3|TRBD2|17|TRBJ2-3
TGTGCCAGCAGCTTAACGGCTAGCGGGGACCCAGGAGGCACGCAGTATTTT
CASSLTASGDPGGTQYF
>NA|TRBV7-3|TRBD2|16|TRBJ2-3
TGTGCCAGCAGCCTCCGAGCGGGGGGGCCCCCAGATACGCAGTATTTT
CASSLRAGGPPDTQYF
>NA|TRBV28|NA|18|TRBJ1-5
TGTGCCAGCAGGTCTCCCGGGTCGCCTATTTATAGCAATCAGCCCCAGCATTTT
CASRSPGSPIYSNQPQHF
>NA|TRBV28|NA|16|TRBJ1-1
TGTGCCAGCAGTTCCCAGGGGTCCAGCCGCCTAAGGGGAGCTTTCTTT
CASSSQGSSRLRGAFF
>NA|TRBV7-8|NA|14|TRBJ2-2
TGTGCCAGCAGCTTAGGCAGGGCCCCCGGGGAGCTGTTTTTT
CASSLGRAPGELFF
>NA|TRBV2|TRBD1|15|TRBJ2-7
TGTGCCAGCAGTGAACGGACAGGGCGAAGCTACGAGCAGTACTTC
CASSERTGRSYEQYF
>NA|TRBV28|TRBD1|15|TRBJ2-5
TGTGCCAGCATGCTCTTGGGACAGGGGGCAGAGACCCAGTACTTC
CASMLLGQGAETQYF
>NA|TRBV12-3/TRBV12-4|NA|12|TRBJ1-2
TGTGCCAGCAGTTTCGCGGACTATGGCTACACCTTC
CASSFADYGYTF
>NA|TRBV27|TRBD2|22|TRBJ2-4
TGTGCCAGCAGACCGGGACACCGGGGACTAGCGGGGGGGCGTCTGGCCAAAAACATTCAGTACTTC
CASRPGHRGLAGGRLAKNIQYF
>NA|TRBV6-5|NA|16|TRBJ2-4
TGTGCCAGCAGTTTCGACGCGGCAGGGGCCAAAAACATTCAGTACTTC
CASSFDAAGAKNIQYF
>NA|TRBV10-1|NA|17|TRBJ1-3
TGCGCCAGCAGTGAGGGGGAGGGAATGGTATCTGGAAACACCATATATTTT
CASSEGEGMVSGNTIYF
>NA|TRBV5-4|NA|13|TRBJ2-2
TGTGCCAGCAGCGGCCCGGGCACCGGGGAGCTGTTTTTT
CASSGPGTGELFF
>few|TRBV28|NA|12|TRBJ1-1
TGTGCCAGCAGCCCCGTTTTAACTGAAGCTTTCTTT
CASSPVLTEAFF
>NA|TRBV5-6|NA|13|TRBJ1-2
TGTGCCAGCAGCGGCCCCCAGGTCTATGGCTACACCTTC
CASSGPQVYGYTF
>NA|TRBV6-5|NA|11|TRBJ1-5
TGTGCCAGCGGGGGGTATCAGCCCCAGCATTTT
CASGGYQPQHF
>NA|TRBV6-6|TRBD1|15|TRBJ1-2
TGTGCCAGCAGTTACTCTCAGGGGGCCCTGGAGGGCTACACCTTC
CASSYSQGALEGYTF
>NA|TRBV28|NA|13|TRBJ1-6
TGTGCCAGCAGGACTTCGGGGGGTGCCCTAGACCACTTT
CASRTSGGALDHF
>NA|TRBV28|NA|16|TRBJ1-1
TGTGCCAGCAGACTAAGGAGGGCAGACATGAACACTGAAGCTTTCTTT
CASRLRRADMNTEAFF
>NA|TRBV19|TRBD1|15|TRBJ1-2
TGTGCCAGTAGTAGGTCCGGGACAGCCCTCTATGGCTACACCTTC
CASSRSGTALYGYTF
>NA|TRBV11-2|NA|13|TRBJ2-5
TGTGCCAGCAGTCGGGACTTACAAGAGACCCAGTACTTC
CASSRDLQETQYF
>once|TRBV6-5|TRBD1|14|TRBJ1-5
TGTGCCAGCAGGAATGGACAGGCTGCGCAGCCCCAGCATTTT
CASRNGQAAQPQHF
>few|TRBV11-2|TRBD2|16|TRBJ2-4
TGTGCCAGCAGCTTCCTAGCGGGGGCCGCCAAAAACATTCAGTACTTC
CASSFLAGAAKNIQYF
>NA|TRBV10-3|NA|12|TRBJ1-3
TGTGCCATCCGGCAGGGGGGAAACACCATATATTTT
CAIRQGGNTIYF
>NA|TRBV19|TRBD1|15|TRBJ1-6
TGTGCCAGTAGTATCTTACAGGGGGGCAATTCACCCCTCCACTTT
CASSILQGGNSPLHF
>NA|TRBV6-6|TRBD1|15|TRBJ1-2
TGTGCCAGCAAGGGACAGGCTTGGGGAAACTATGGCTACACCTTC
CASKGQAWGNYGYTF
>once|TRBV5-1|TRBD1|15|TRBJ1-5
TGCGCCAGCAGCTTGGAGGGACAGGTTAATCAGCCCCAGCATTTT
CASSLEGQVNQPQHF
>NA|TRBV18|NA|18|TRBJ1-3
TGTGCCAGCTCACCACTAGTCCCGCGGGCCCAGGCTGGAAACACCATATATTTT
CASSPLVPRAQAGNTIYF
>once|TRBV19|NA|15|TRBJ1-2
TGTGCCAGTAGTCTCTCCGGGGCAGGGGACTATGGCTACACCTTC
CASSLSGAGDYGYTF
>NA|TRBV5-1|TRBD1|16|TRBJ1-6
TGCGCCAGCAGCTTTGAAGGGGGACAGCGAAATTCACCCCTCCACTTT
CASSFEGGQRNSPLHF
>few|TRBV28|NA|13|TRBJ1-1
TGTGCCAGTGGAGAGTTGCAGAACACTGAAGCTTTCTTT
CASGELQNTEAFF
>NA|TRBV7-2|NA|15|TRBJ1-2
TGTGCCAGCAGCCGCAGGGGTGGCGGGGGCTATGGCTACACCTTC
CASSRRGGGGYGYTF
>NA|TRBV2|NA|16|TRBJ1-3
TGTGCCAGCATGCCGCGGACTCGGACGACTGGAAACACCATATATTTT
CASMPRTRTTGNTIYF
>NA|TRBV14|TRBD1|15|TRBJ2-7
TGTGCCAGCAGCCCGGACAGGGGTACCACCTACGAGCAGTACTTC
CASSPDRGTTYEQYF
>NA|TRBV20-1|NA|14|TRBJ1-1
TGCAGTGCTAGTCCGGGGTCTATGAACACTGAAGCTTTCTTT
CSASPGSMNTEAFF
>once|TRBV14|NA|14|TRBJ1-6
TGTGCCAGCAGCCTTGTAGGGGGAAATTCACCCCTCCACTTT
CASSLVGGNSPLHF
>NA|TRBV19|NA|13|TRBJ1-1
TGTGCCAGTAGTCGGGCCTGGGGGACTGAGGCTTTCTTT
CASSRAWGTEAFF
>NA|TRBV7-8|TRBD1|16|TRBJ1-5
TGTGCCAGCAGCTTAGGACTGGGACAGGGGAATCAGCCCCAGCATTTT
CASSLGLGQGNQPQHF